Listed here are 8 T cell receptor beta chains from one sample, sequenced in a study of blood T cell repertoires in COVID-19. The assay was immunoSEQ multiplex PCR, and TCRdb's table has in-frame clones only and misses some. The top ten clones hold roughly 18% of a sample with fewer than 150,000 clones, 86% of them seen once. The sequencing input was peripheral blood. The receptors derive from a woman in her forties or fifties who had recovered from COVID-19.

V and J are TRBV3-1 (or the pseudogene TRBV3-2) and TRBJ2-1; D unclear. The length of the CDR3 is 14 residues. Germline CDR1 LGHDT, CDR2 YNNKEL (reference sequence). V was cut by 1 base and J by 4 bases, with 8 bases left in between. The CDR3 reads CASSQVPVYNEQFF. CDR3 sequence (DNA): TGTGCCAGCAGCCAAGTCCCTGTTTACAATGAGCAGTTCTTC.

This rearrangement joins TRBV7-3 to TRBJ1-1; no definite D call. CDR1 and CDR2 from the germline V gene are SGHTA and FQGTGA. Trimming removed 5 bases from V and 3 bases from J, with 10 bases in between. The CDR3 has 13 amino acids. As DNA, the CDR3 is TGTGCCAGCAGCCCCGGGTGGGACACTGAAGCTTTCTTT. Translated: CASSPGWDTEAFF.

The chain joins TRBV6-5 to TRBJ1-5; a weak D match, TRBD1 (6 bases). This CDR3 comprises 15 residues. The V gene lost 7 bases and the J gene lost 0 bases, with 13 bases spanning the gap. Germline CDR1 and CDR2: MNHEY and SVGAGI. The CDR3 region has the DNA TGTGCCAGCACGATACAGGGTAATAGCAATCAGCCCCAGCATTTT. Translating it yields CASTIQGNSNQPQHF.

The CDR3 DNA follows: TGCGCCAGCAGCCAAGCCGGGGCCTACGAGCAGTACTTC. As protein: CASSQAGAYEQYF. The J gene is TRBJ2-7, the V gene TRBV4-1; tentative D call: TRBD2 (5 bases). V dropped 1 base and J dropped 2 bases, with 6 bases sitting between them. This CDR3 is built from 13 residues. In germline, CDR1 is MGHRA, CDR2 YSYEKL.

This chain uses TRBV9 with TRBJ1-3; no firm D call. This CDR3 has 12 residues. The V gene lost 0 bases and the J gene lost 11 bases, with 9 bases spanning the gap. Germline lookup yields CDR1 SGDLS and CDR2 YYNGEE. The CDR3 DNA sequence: TGTGCCAGCAGCGTAGTCCGAGGATCCATATATTTT. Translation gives CASSVVRGSIYF.

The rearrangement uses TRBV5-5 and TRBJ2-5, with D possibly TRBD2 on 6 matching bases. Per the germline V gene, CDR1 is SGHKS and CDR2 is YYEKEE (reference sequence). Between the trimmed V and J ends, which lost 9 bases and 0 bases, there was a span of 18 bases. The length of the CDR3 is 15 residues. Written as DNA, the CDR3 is TGTGCCACCGCCACGGGGGACTTACACCAAGAGACCCAGTACTTC. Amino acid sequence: CATATGDLHQETQYF.

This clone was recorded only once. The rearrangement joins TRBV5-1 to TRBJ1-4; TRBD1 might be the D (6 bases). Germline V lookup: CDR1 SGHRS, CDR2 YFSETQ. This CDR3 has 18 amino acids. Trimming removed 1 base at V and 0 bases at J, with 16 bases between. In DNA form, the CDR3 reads TGCGCCAGCAGCTTGAGGATGACAGGCGCTGCAACTAATGAAAAACTGTTTTTT. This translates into CASSLRMTGAATNEKLFF.

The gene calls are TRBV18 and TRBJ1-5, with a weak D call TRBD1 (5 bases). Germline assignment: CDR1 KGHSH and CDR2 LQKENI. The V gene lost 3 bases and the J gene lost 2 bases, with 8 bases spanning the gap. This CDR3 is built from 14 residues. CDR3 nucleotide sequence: TGTGCCAGCTCACCGTCGGGGGGCAATCAGCCCCAGCATTTT. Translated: CASSPSGGNQPQHF.